This T cell receptor beta chain was retrieved from a study of T cell repertoires in cytomegalovirus infection. Background on the study: A matching HLA type, together with CMV infection, was signaled by public TCR beta signatures.

Trimming cost V 7 bases and J 5 bases, with 23 bases left between them. This CDR3 spans 16 amino acids. In germline, CDR1 is MNHEY, CDR2 SVGEGT. The study, taken as a whole, reports: Cumulative frequency (of public TCR beta family members) identified carriers of CMV plus the relevant HLA. HLA-C-restricted CMV-specific TCR beta clonotypes were dominant in the ex vivo response.

Via MiXCR, TCRdb re-called the reads, giving one row per CDR3 protein. The table lists 150,000 or so distinct CDR3 sequences, roughly 17% of them singletons. A few counts support this clonotype. Its cognate antigen is unknown. The material sequenced was CD8+ T cells from PBMCs. The chain carries TRBV6-2 or TRBV6-3 and TRBJ2-5; either TRBD1 or TRBD2 may supply D (5 bases each). This receptor was obtained from a human donor in good health (CMV status not recorded). Some clones in this sample may be carry-over from other donors' samples. CDR3 sequence reads: CASITPTERGRETQYF. The CDR3 DNA reads as TGTGCCAGCATCACCCCAACGGAGAGGGGTCGGGAGACCCAGTACTTC.